What follows is one T cell receptor beta chain and its context. In the authors' methods: Amplified reference gene primers provided the basis for estimating nucleated cell counts. Using immunoSEQ multiplex PCR, the repertoire was profiled, and TCRdb retains in-frame clones only, with some absent. The DNA was the basis for D and trimming; V, J and clone size are from that table. The sample lists some 390,000 clones; roughly 86% were seen once. The source of the sample is a study of blood T cell repertoires in COVID-19. Study-wide context: The origin of the acute and convalescent COVID-19 samples was the United States, Italy and Spain. In each case, the material was cDNA or gDNA derived from T cells, B-cell-depleted T cells, or PBMCs.

This CDR3 is built from 21 residues. Germline V CDR1 and CDR2: SGHVS, FQNEAQ. With V trimmed by 1 base and J by 0 bases, 19 bases remained unmatched. Sequenced input: peripheral blood. The chain couples TRBV7-8 to TRBJ2-3, with TRBD2 matching over 7 bases. The sequence derives from a woman aged 55-70 years with COVID-19, enrolled during active disease. The CDR3 spells CASSLVLLAASDIPSTDTQYF. CDR3 bases: TGTGCCAGCAGCTTAGTGCTCCTAGCGGCATCTGATATACCTAGCACAGATACGCAGTATTTT. Drawing the rest from reference TRBV7-8 and TRBJ2-3, the complete variable domain is GAGVSQSPRYKVAKRGQDVALRCDPISGHVSLFWYQQALGQGPEFLTYFQNEAQLDKSGLPSDRFFAERPEGSVSTLKIQRTQQEDSAVYLCASSLVLLAASDIPSTDTQYFGPGTRLTVL.